Described below is a single T cell receptor (beta chain) sequence and its context. The CDR3 has 14 amino acids. From germline, CDR1 is SQVTM and CDR2 ANQGSEA. Trimming took 6 bases from V and 3 from J, leaving 15 bases between them. The sample comes from a study of T cells in Graves' hyperthyroidism and ophthalmopathy. Amplification yielded TCR beta CDR3 regions, with RNA transcripts as the source. The TCR CDR3 first-round RT-PCR relied on the HTBI primer set. Each CDR3 protein is one row after TCRdb ran MiXCR on the multiplex PCR reads. The table has almost 600,000 distinct CDR3 sequences, under 60% seen once.

The sample consisted of peripheral blood or thyroid tissue (not recorded which). The V call is TRBV29-1, the J call TRBJ1-5, with TRBD1 as a possible D gene (6 bases). The origin of this receptor is a woman aged 18 to 35 with Graves' hyperthyroidism. The CDR3 sequence: CSVGGRGSNQPQHF. The CDR3 bases are TGCAGCGTAGGGGGGAGGGGATCCAATCAGCCCCAGCATTTT.